The 16 T cell receptor beta chains presented below share a single source sample, sequenced in a study of T-cell reconstitution after alpha-beta-depleted transplantation in children. This sample's TCRbeta library carried unique molecular identifier barcodes. A single record per CDR3 protein comes from TCRdb applying MiXCR to the PCR reads. The data contain 200,000 to 250,000 distinct CDR3 sequences, roughly 9% of them seen just once; the ten biggest clones take up approximately 6.2%. Sequences were derived from PBMCs from the stem cell graft donor, sampled from the stem cell graft. The source is a human donor who donated a stem cell graft to a child with acute lymphoblastic leukemia.

The chain couples TRBV5-1 to TRBJ2-6; 8 bases agree with TRBD1. CDR3 length equals 18 residues. After removal of 4 bases from V and 0 bases from J, the junction contained 9 bases not matched to a gene. Looked up from germline, CDR1 is SGHRS and CDR2 is YFSETQ. The CDR3, as DNA: TGCGCCAGCAGCCAGAGACAGGGGACCCCCTCTGGGGCCAACGTCCTGACTTTC. Translation gives CASSQRQGTPSGANVLTF.

This clonotype turned up a few times. This rearrangement joins TRBV9 to TRBJ1-1; 11 nucleotides align to TRBD1. CDR1 and CDR2 from the germline V gene are SGDLS and YYNGEE. With 4 bases clipped from V and 4 bases from J, the junction kept 6 bases outside the gene matches. The length of the CDR3 is 15 residues. DNA of the CDR3: TGTGCCAGCAGCAAATGGACAGGGGGCGGCACTGAAGCTTTCTTT. Protein: CASSKWTGGGTEAFF.

This clonotype has ten or more counts. The chain has TRBV12-3 or TRBV12-4 and TRBJ2-7; weak D call: TRBD2 (5 bases). This CDR3 region has 13 residues. Between the trimmed V and J ends, which lost 3 bases and 6 bases, there was a span of 12 bases. CDR3 bases: TGTGCCAGCAGTTTCGGGGTCCCGATCGAGCAGTACTTC. Translated: CASSFGVPIEQYF.

The rearrangement uses TRBV20-1 and TRBJ2-1, with D perhaps matching TRBD2 (5 bases). Deletions cut 1 base from V and 5 bases from J, with 12 bases between. This CDR3 has 14 residues. Germline V CDR1 and CDR2: DFQATT, SNEGSKA (reference sequence). CDR3 in amino acids: CSARALLGDNEQFF. Written as DNA, the CDR3 is TGCAGTGCTAGAGCTCTCCTCGGGGACAATGAGCAGTTCTTC.

The J gene is TRBJ2-2, the V gene TRBV4-2, with D possibly TRBD2 on 5 matching bases. Germline loops: CDR1 LGHNA, CDR2 YNFKEQ. The CDR3 sequence is 14 residues long. Trimming removed 10 bases at V and 7 bases at J, with 19 bases between. Here the CDR3 DNA reads TGTGCCATGGGCGCAGGACTGTTCTGCGGGGAGCTGTTTTTT. Translation gives CAMGAGLFCGELFF.

Many counts were recorded for this clonotype. The chain carries TRBV5-6 and TRBJ2-7; D gene uncertain. Trimming removed 4 bases at V and 0 bases at J, with 11 bases between. This CDR3 spans 14 amino acids. The germline V gene encodes CDR1 SGHDT and CDR2 YYEEEE. The CDR3 region is CASSREGFSYEQYF. The CDR3 nucleotides are TGTGCCAGCAGCCGTGAAGGGTTCTCCTACGAGCAGTACTTC.

This clonotype was seen ten or more times. The chain recombines TRBV12-5 with TRBJ2-1; TRBD1 is a possible D gene (6 bases). This CDR3 is 11 amino acids long. Germline V gene sequence: CDR1 LGHNT, CDR2 FRNRAP. With 7 bases removed from V and 9 bases from J, the gap between germline ends came to 10 bases. In DNA, the CDR3 is TGTGCTAGTGCCCTCAGGGGTGAGCAGTTCTTC. Its translation: CASALRGEQFF.

The rearrangement joins TRBV18 to TRBJ1-2; TRBD1 is a possible D gene (6 bases). V dropped 8 bases and J dropped 0 bases, with 19 bases sitting between them. The CDR3 sequence is 16 residues long. CDR1 is KGHSH and CDR2 is LQKENI in the germline V gene. CDR3 nucleotides: TGTGCCAGCGCCCCCGTGACAGGCCCTTCTAACTATGGCTACACCTTC. It encodes CASAPVTGPSNYGYTF.

The chain links TRBV5-1 to TRBJ2-3, with TRBD1 matching 11 bases. Germline assignment: CDR1 SGHRS and CDR2 YFSETQ. Trimming took 3 bases from V and 3 from J; bases not matched to a gene: 9. The length of the CDR3 is 17 residues. CDR3 bases: TGCGCCAGCAGCTGGAGAGGGACAGGGGGATTAACAGATACGCAGTATTTT. It encodes CASSWRGTGGLTDTQYF. Supplemented by reference TRBV5-1 and TRBJ2-3, the full variable domain reads KAGVTQTPRYLIKTRGQQVTLSCSPISGHRSVSWYQQTPGQGLQFLFEYFSETQRNKGNFPGRFSGRQFSNSRSEMNVSTLELGDSALYLCASSWRGTGGLTDTQYFGPGTRLTVL.

This clonotype was picked up many times. This chain uses TRBV20-1 with TRBJ2-3; TRBD2 aligns across 8 bases. Germline assignment: CDR1 DFQATT and CDR2 SNEGSKA (reference sequence). V was pared by 4 bases and J by 0 bases, with 3 bases of the junction left unmatched. This CDR3 spans 14 amino acids. The CDR3: CSAIQRGSTDTQYF. The CDR3 DNA is TGCAGTGCTATACAGCGGGGGAGCACAGATACGCAGTATTTT.

The chain links TRBV5-4 to TRBJ1-4, with 9 bases aligning to TRBD1. V lost 4 bases to trimming and J lost 6 bases; unmatched junction nucleotides: 7. Germline-derived CDR1 and CDR2 are SGHNT and YYREEE (reference sequence). This CDR3 spans 15 amino acids. The chain's CDR3 is CASSQGQGGHEKLFF. The CDR3 nucleotides read TGTGCCAGCAGCCAGGGACAGGGCGGGCATGAAAAACTGTTTTTT.

This clonotype showed up many times. The chain's CDR3 is CSASNQPQHF. The CDR3 region has the DNA TGCAGTGCCAGCAATCAGCCCCAGCATTTT. V is TRBV20-1 and J is TRBJ1-5; D gene unclear. Trimming left V 6 bases short and J 1 base short, with 1 base between. Germline loops: CDR1 DFQATT, CDR2 SNEGSKA (reference sequence). CDR3 length: 10 residues.

This clonotype was seen repeatedly, ten times or more. The chain's CDR3 is CASSPSGTGGTGELFF. CDR3 sequence (DNA): TGTGCCAGCTCACCCTCCGGGACAGGGGGCACCGGGGAGCTGTTTTTT. This chain uses TRBV18 with TRBJ2-2; TRBD1 agrees at 11 bases. V shed 3 bases, J shed 4 bases, and the junction held 4 bases outside the gene matches. CDR1 and CDR2 (germline): KGHSH, LQKENI. This CDR3 has 16 amino acids.

This clonotype was picked up many times. The V and J genes are TRBV6-5 and TRBJ2-5; unclear D gene. V was pared by 6 bases and J by 5 bases, with 16 bases between. This CDR3 has 14 amino acids. The germline gives CDR1 MNHEY, CDR2 SVGAGI. The CDR3 loop reads CASSRGQIPETQYF. CDR3 nucleotides: TGTGCCAGCAGCCGCGGCCAGATCCCCGAGACCCAGTACTTC.

This clonotype was counted only a few times. V is TRBV27 and J is TRBJ1-1; D remains ambiguous. Trimming cost V 7 bases and J 3 bases, with 6 bases left between them. CDR1 and CDR2 from the germline V gene are MNHEY and SMNVEV (reference sequence). The CDR3 sequence is 11 residues long. For the CDR3, the DNA is TGTGCCAGCATCCGTGACACTGAAGCTTTCTTT. Translating gives CASIRDTEAFF.

The chain joins TRBV11-2 to TRBJ1-2; D gene ambiguous. Germline values: CDR1 SGHAT, CDR2 FQNNGV. This CDR3 is built from 11 residues. With 5 bases removed from V and 8 bases from J, the gap between germline ends came to 9 bases. In DNA, the CDR3 is TGTGCCAGCAGCCCCACATGGGGCTACACCTTC. Its protein product is CASSPTWGYTF.